Below, one T cell receptor beta chain is given with its context. Its antigen is not identified. The source of the sample is a study of identical twins. The study's findings and limits: Out-of-frame TCR alpha sharing in monozygotic twins exceeded recombination model predictions. Insertions were reduced in abundant cord blood beta clonotypes but not in memory repertoires.

Template switching supplied a universal primer site; unique molecular identifiers were carried on the cDNA. TCRdb re-derived calls from the 5' RACE reads in MiXCR, one entry per CDR3 protein. The sample gives about 430,000 distinct CDR3 sequences, about 18% of which show up once; around 12% is in the top ten. The CDR3 sequence is 15 residues long. The germline V gene encodes CDR1 SGHRS and CDR2 YFSETQ. Trimming took 4 bases from V and 0 from J; bases not matched to a gene: 6. The sequenced sample was naive T cells sorted from blood. This sequence was found in a man aged 50-59 years in good health. The chain is built from TRBV5-1 and TRBJ2-5; TRBD2 agrees at 7 bases. This chain's CDR3 is CASSPGLDHQETQYF. The CDR3 DNA sequence: TGCGCCAGCAGCCCAGGACTAGACCACCAAGAGACCCAGTACTTC. Variable domain in full (rest from reference TRBV5-1 and TRBJ2-5): KAGVTQTPRYLIKTRGQQVTLSCSPISGHRSVSWYQQTPGQGLQFLFEYFSETQRNKGNFPGRFSGRQFSNSRSEMNVSTLELGDSALYLCASSPGLDHQETQYFGPGTRLLVL.